Sequencing of this T cell receptor (beta chain) was carried out in a study of regulatory T cells in long-lasting Graves disease. General study points: Segments TRBV28, TRBJ1-2 and TRBJ2-5 showed preferential usage in persistent disease.

Noted time point: newly diagnosed GD, antithyroid drugs for less than 3 months. PBMC RNA served as the TCR library source. Investigators prepared the TCR beta libraries by applying iRepertoire HTBI primers and Arm-PCR of CDR3 regions. Authors' processing steps: Identified segments across samples numbered approximately 60 TRBV and 14 to 15 TRBJ. From the multiplex PCR reads, TCRdb called clonotypes with MiXCR, one entry per CDR3 protein. These V and J calls rely on TCRdb rather than the paper's analysis. The profile shows about 430,000 distinct CDR3 sequences, 15% of them singletons. With V trimmed by 2 bases and J by 6 bases, 6 bases remained unmatched. Germline V gene sequence: CDR1 SGHTA, CDR2 FQGNSA. The CDR3 consists of 15 residues. Concerning this clonotype itself: Its cognate antigen is unknown.

These same records also appear under a second study, on T cells in Graves' hyperthyroidism and ophthalmopathy. From that paper: Graves' hyperthyroidism qualified as stable when ophthalmopathy did not progress within 18 months. Carried out on the TCR CDR3, a first-round RT-PCR used the HTBI primer set.

The source was peripheral blood mononuclear cells (PBMCs), collected at new diagnosis, from a patient treated with antithyroid drugs. The clonotype was recovered from a woman in her thirties or forties with Graves disease. The V gene is TRBV7-2, the J gene TRBJ2-2, with 7 nucleotides matching TRBD2. CDR3 nucleotides: TGTGCCAGCAGCTTACGACTGGGGAGGGCCGGGGAGCTGTTTTTT. Residues: CASSLRLGRAGELFF.